A single T cell receptor beta chain is shown here with its context. Its antigen is unidentified. The CDR3 sequence is 14 residues long. With 8 bases clipped from V and 4 bases from J, the junction kept 11 bases outside the gene matches. Germline-derived CDR1 and CDR2 are MDHEN and SYDVKM. These data originate in a study of OX40 agonist ivuxolimab in advanced cancers. Study as a whole: As their treatment, patients were administered ivuxolimab, an agonistic anti-OX40 (CD134) antibody. Points from the study as a whole: Dosing at 0.1 to 3.0 mg/kg was accompanied by clonal expansion of CD4+ and CD8+ blood T cells by week 6.

Profiled with immunoSEQ multiplex PCR; TCRdb holds only in-frame clones, not every one. Counted here are some 45,000 clones, more than 75% occurring once; the ten biggest clones make up approximately 15%. Prior autoimmune disease or systemic immunosuppression barred patients. At baseline, cycle 4 day 1, and cycle 7 day 1, blood was sampled. The material sequenced was CD4+ or CD8+ T cells sorted from blood, taken in a trial of the OX40 agonist ivuxolimab. The sequence was collected from an adult with an advanced solid tumor such as melanoma, head and neck, liver or kidney cancer. The J gene is TRBJ2-7, the V gene TRBV28; the match to TRBD1 covers 7 bases. CDR3 in DNA: TGTGCCAGCTTTAACCGGGACAGACATTACGAGCAGTACGTC. Its translation: CASFNRDRHYEQYV.